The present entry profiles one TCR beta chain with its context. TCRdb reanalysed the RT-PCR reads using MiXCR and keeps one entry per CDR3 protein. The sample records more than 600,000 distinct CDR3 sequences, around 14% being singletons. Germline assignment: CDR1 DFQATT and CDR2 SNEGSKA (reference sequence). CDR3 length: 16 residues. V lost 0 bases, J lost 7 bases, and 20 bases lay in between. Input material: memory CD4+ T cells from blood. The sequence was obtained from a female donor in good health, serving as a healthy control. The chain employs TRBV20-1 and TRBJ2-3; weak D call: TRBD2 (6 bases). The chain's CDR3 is CSARDLGSGPHHTQYF. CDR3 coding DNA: TGCAGTGCTAGAGATTTGGGTAGCGGACCCCATCATACGCAGTATTTT.